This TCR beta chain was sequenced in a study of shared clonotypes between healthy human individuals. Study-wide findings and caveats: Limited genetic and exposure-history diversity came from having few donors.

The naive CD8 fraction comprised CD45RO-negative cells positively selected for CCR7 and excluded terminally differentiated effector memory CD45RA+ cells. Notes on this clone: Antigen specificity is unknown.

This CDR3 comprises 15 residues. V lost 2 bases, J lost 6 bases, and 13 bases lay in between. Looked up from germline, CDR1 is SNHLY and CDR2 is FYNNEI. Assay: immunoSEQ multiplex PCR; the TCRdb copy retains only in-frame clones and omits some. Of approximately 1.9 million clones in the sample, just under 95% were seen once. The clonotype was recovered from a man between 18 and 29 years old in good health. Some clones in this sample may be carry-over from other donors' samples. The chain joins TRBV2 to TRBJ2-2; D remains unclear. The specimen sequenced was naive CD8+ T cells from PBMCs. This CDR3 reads CASSEWPVEAGELFF. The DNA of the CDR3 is TGTGCCAGCAGTGAATGGCCGGTGGAAGCCGGGGAGCTGTTTTTT. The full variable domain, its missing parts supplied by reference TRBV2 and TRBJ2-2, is EPEVTQTPSHQVTQMGQEVILRCVPISNHLYFYWYRQILGQKVEFLVSFYNNEISEKSEIFDDQFSVERPDGSNFTLKIRSTKLEDSAMYFCASSEWPVEAGELFFGEGSRLTVL.